Listed here are 2 T cell receptor beta chains from one sample, sequenced in a study of T cells in Graves' hyperthyroidism and ophthalmopathy. Amplified TCR beta CDR3 regions came from RNA transcripts. The study used the HTBI primer set for a first-round RT-PCR of the TCR CDR3. TCRdb recomputed calls from the multiplex PCR reads with MiXCR, one row per CDR3 protein. This repertoire shows some 500,000 distinct CDR3 sequences, about 15% found once; its top ten account for roughly 17%. Input material: blood. The receptors stem from a woman aged 18-35 years with Graves' hyperthyroidism.

At least ten counts were recorded for this clonotype. The chain is built from TRBV11-2 and TRBJ1-1; 7 bases agree with TRBD1. Per the germline V gene, CDR1 is SGHAT and CDR2 is FQNNGV. The CDR3 length is 15 residues. With V trimmed by 6 bases and J by 4 bases, 11 bases remained unmatched. This CDR3 is CASRINHAGGTEAFF. CDR3 nucleotide sequence: TGTGCCAGCAGGATTAACCATGCAGGGGGCACTGAAGCTTTCTTT.

This clonotype was counted a few times. The rearrangement links TRBV3-1 to TRBJ2-1; the D call may be TRBD1 or TRBD2 (5 bases each). Per germline, CDR1 LGHDT and CDR2 YNNKEL (reference sequence). Trimming left V 0 bases short and J 6 bases short, with 12 bases between. The length of the CDR3 is 15 residues. CDR3 DNA: TGTGCCAGCAGCCAAGATCTTCGGGACGTCAATGAGCAGTTCTTC. It translates to CASSQDLRDVNEQFF.